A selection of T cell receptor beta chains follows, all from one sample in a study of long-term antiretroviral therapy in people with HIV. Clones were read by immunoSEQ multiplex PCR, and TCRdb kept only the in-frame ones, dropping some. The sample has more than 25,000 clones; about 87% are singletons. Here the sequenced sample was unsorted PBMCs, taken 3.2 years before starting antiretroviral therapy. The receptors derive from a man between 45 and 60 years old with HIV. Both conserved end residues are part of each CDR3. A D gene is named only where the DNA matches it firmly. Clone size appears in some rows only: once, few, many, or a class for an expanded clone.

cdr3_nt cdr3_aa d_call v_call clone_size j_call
TGTGCCAGCAGTGTCAGACAGTTTCAAGAAAAACTGTTTTTT CASSVRQFQEKLFF . TRBV6-1 . TRBJ1-4
TGTGCCAGCAGCGTGGGTGGACTAGCGGTCTACAATGAGCAGTTCTTC CASSVGGLAVYNEQFF TRBD2 TRBV9 . TRBJ2-1
TGTGCCAGCGGGGCGGACGAGCAGTACTTC CASGADEQYF . TRBV7-9 . TRBJ2-7
TGTGCCAGCAGCTCCACACAGGGCACTGAAGCTTTCTTT CASSSTQGTEAFF . TRBV7-2 . TRBJ1-1
TGTGCCAGCAGTTTATCAGGCGGCTCTGGAAACACCATATATTTT CASSLSGGSGNTIYF . TRBV28 . TRBJ1-3
TGTGCCAGTACCTACAGGGGTGGCACCGATACGCAGTATTTT CASTYRGGTDTQYF TRBD1 TRBV9 once TRBJ2-3
TGTGCCACCAGGGAGGGGGGCGATCAGCCCCAGCATTTT CATREGGDQPQHF . TRBV10-3 . TRBJ1-5
TGTGCCAGCAGCTTAGGCGGCGGGTACGAGCAGTACTTC CASSLGGGYEQYF . TRBV7-3 . TRBJ2-7
TGCACCAGCAGCCAATCCCCGGGACAGCTAGAAATCAACTATGGCTACACCTTC CTSSQSPGQLEINYGYTF . TRBV1 once TRBJ1-2
TGCGCCAGCAGCAAGGGACGGGAGTTACTCAATCAGCCCCAGCATTTT CASSKGRELLNQPQHF . TRBV4-1 . TRBJ1-5
TGTGCCAGCAGCCGAGAGCCGGCAGCCTATGGCTACACCTTC CASSREPAAYGYTF . TRBV6-1 . TRBJ1-2
TGTGCCAGCAGTGAAAATAGGGCGACCTATCAGCCCCAGCATTTT CASSENRATYQPQHF . TRBV6-1 . TRBJ1-5
TGTGCCAGCAGCCAATCTGAAGAGACCCAGTACTTC CASSQSEETQYF . TRBV14 . TRBJ2-5
TGTGCCATCAGTGAGTCGTGGGGGCTGGGCACCGGGGAGCTGTTTTTT CAISESWGLGTGELFF . TRBV10-3 . TRBJ2-2
TGCGCCAGCAGCCAAGACCCGACAGCACACTATGGCTACACCTTC CASSQDPTAHYGYTF . TRBV4-1 . TRBJ1-2
TGTGCCAGCAGTGATTCAGGTGGGAGCTCCTACAATGAGCAGTTCTTC CASSDSGGSSYNEQFF . TRBV25-1 . TRBJ2-1
TGTGCCATCAGTGAGTCGGAGGGGAGACCCTACAATGAGCAGTTCTTC CAISESEGRPYNEQFF . TRBV10-3 . TRBJ2-1
TGCGCCAGCAGCTTGGACACGGGAGCAGATACGCAGTATTTT CASSLDTGADTQYF . TRBV5-1 . TRBJ2-3
TGCAGCGTGTCACAGCGACAAGGACCCCAGCATTTT CSVSQRQGPQHF . TRBV29-1 . TRBJ1-5
TGTGCCAGCAGCTTAGGAGGGCAGGGGCGATACTATGGCTACACCTTC CASSLGGQGRYYGYTF . TRBV11-2 . TRBJ1-2
TGTGCCAGCAGTGACCCAAACCCCCCCGAAAAACTGTTTTTT CASSDPNPPEKLFF . TRBV25-1 . TRBJ1-4
TGTGCCAGCAGTGATGGAGGGCCGGCCCAAGAGACCCAGTACTTC CASSDGGPAQETQYF . TRBV2 . TRBJ2-5
TGTGCCAGCAGCCCTGAGACAGGGCGGTACGAGCAGTACTTC CASSPETGRYEQYF TRBD1 TRBV9 . TRBJ2-7
TGTGCCAGCAGCTGGGGGACCGGGACAGGGACCTACGAGCAGTACTTC CASSWGTGTGTYEQYF TRBD1 TRBV5-8 . TRBJ2-7
TGTGCCAGCTTAGTGGGAGAGACCCAGTACTTC CASLVGETQYF . TRBV6-5 . TRBJ2-5
TGTGCCAGCAGTTACGACTCCTACGAGCAGTACTTC CASSYDSYEQYF . TRBV6-5 . TRBJ2-7
TGCAGCGCACGACAGGGGCAAACTTACGAGCAGTACTTC CSARQGQTYEQYF TRBD1 TRBV29-1 . TRBJ2-7
TGTGCCAGCTCACCAATTGTTAATAGCAATCAGCCCCAGCATTTT CASSPIVNSNQPQHF . TRBV18 . TRBJ1-5
TGTGCCAGCAGCTTCCGACTAGCGGGAGGATCCACAGATACGCAGTATTTT CASSFRLAGGSTDTQYF TRBD2 TRBV13 . TRBJ2-3
TGTGCCAGCAGTTTACAGGGAGGGTTGACTGAAGCTTTCTTT CASSLQGGLTEAFF . TRBV27 . TRBJ1-1
TGTGCCAGCAGCTTAGAGGGTAGGGTGAACACCGGGGAGCTGTTTTTT CASSLEGRVNTGELFF . TRBV7-9 . TRBJ2-2
TGTGCCAGCAGCCGTGCGGGCGGTAGCAATCAGCCCCAGCATTTT CASSRAGGSNQPQHF . TRBV7-2 . TRBJ1-5
TGCGCCAGCAGCCGGGACAGGGGAAGTACTGAAGCTTTCTTT CASSRDRGSTEAFF TRBD1 TRBV5-1 . TRBJ1-1
TGCGCCAGCAGCTTCACGGTTAGCACAGATACGCAGTATTTT CASSFTVSTDTQYF . TRBV5-1 . TRBJ2-3
TGTGCTAGCAGCCCCGGACTTGGGGAGCAGTTCTTC CASSPGLGEQFF . TRBV7-7 once TRBJ2-1
TGTGCCAGCAGCCCCCTGTCGGGAACCAACTCTGGAAACACCATATATTTT CASSPLSGTNSGNTIYF . TRBV7-9 once TRBJ1-3
TGTGCCAGCAGCTTAGCCAGGTCGTCGTATGGCTACACCTTC CASSLARSSYGYTF . TRBV7-9 . TRBJ1-2
TGTGCCAGCTCTTGGCCGGGACAGGGATTCAATGAAAAACTGTTTTTT CASSWPGQGFNEKLFF TRBD1 TRBV18 . TRBJ1-4
TGTGCCAGCAGCTTAAGTGCGGGAACCGAGGAGACCCAGTACTTC CASSLSAGTEETQYF . TRBV7-3 . TRBJ2-5
TGTGCCAGCAGCTTACAGATTAGTAACGAGCAGTACTTC CASSLQISNEQYF . TRBV7-3 . TRBJ2-7
TGTGCCAGCAGCGTAGGGCAGGGGAGATTCCACGAGCAGTACTTC CASSVGQGRFHEQYF . TRBV9 . TRBJ2-7
TGTGCCAGCAGCTTGGAGCGGCCCAATGAGCAGTTCTTC CASSLERPNEQFF . TRBV5-4 once TRBJ2-1
TGTGCCAGCAGCTTCACCCCCGGGGGGAGTCATCAGCCCCAGCATTTT CASSFTPGGSHQPQHF . TRBV5-6 once TRBJ1-5
TGTGCCAGCAGTCAAATGGGGGCGCAGGGCTACACCTTC CASSQMGAQGYTF . TRBV2 . TRBJ1-2
TGCGCCAGCAGCACTGGACTAGCGGGGTACCAAGAGACCCAGTACTTC CASSTGLAGYQETQYF TRBD2 TRBV5-1 . TRBJ2-5
TGCGCCAGCAGCTCACCGGGCCAGCCCCAGCTGTTTTTT CASSSPGQPQLFF . TRBV5-1 . TRBJ2-2
TGTGCCAGCAGTGTGGCGGGTCAGCCCCAGCATTTT CASSVAGQPQHF . TRBV2 few TRBJ1-5
TGTGCCATCAGTGAGGTACTAGCGGGGTCGGAGACCCAGTACTTC CAISEVLAGSETQYF TRBD2 TRBV10-3 . TRBJ2-5
TGTGCCAGCAGCTTGGGAGTCAGCTCCTACGAGCAGTACTTC CASSLGVSSYEQYF . TRBV7-9 . TRBJ2-7
TGTGCCAGCAGCGTAGGAGGGACTAGCGGCCACGAGCAGTACTTC CASSVGGTSGHEQYF TRBD2 TRBV9 . TRBJ2-7
TGTGCCTGGGGCGACGAGAACTATAATTCACCCCTCCACTTT CAWGDENYNSPLHF . TRBV30 few TRBJ1-6
TGTGCCAGCAGCTCAACTTTGGGACTAGCGGGAGGGGATGAGCAGTTCTTC CASSSTLGLAGGDEQFF TRBD2 TRBV11-2 . TRBJ2-1
TGTGCCTGGAGCTACCTGGGAGGTGGCTACACCTTC CAWSYLGGGYTF . TRBV30 . TRBJ1-2
TGTGCCAGCAGCGTGGCTGAGCTAGGCAATGAGCAGTTCTTC CASSVAELGNEQFF . TRBV9 . TRBJ2-1
TGTGCCTGGAGTGTGCAGCCCTACGAGCAGTACTTC CAWSVQPYEQYF . TRBV30 . TRBJ2-7
TGTGCCAGCAGAGCTAATGAAGCTTTCTTT CASRANEAFF . TRBV28 . TRBJ1-1
TGTGCCAGCAGCCAAGGGGGAGGGAGAGGGTTCTCTGAAGCTTTCTTT CASSQGGGRGFSEAFF . TRBV4-2 . TRBJ1-1